This is a list of T cell receptor beta chains from one sample in a study of T cell changes during pregnancy in multiple sclerosis. Generated by immunoSEQ multiplex PCR, the TCRdb table keeps only in-frame clones and is missing some. The sample consists of around 62,000 clones, approximately 90% of them appearing once. This material consisted of peripheral blood, taken in the first trimester of pregnancy. All receptors come from a female donor with multiple sclerosis, enrolled in a pregnancy study. Each CDR3 is given with its conserved first and last residue. Fields, in order: clone size, V gene, D gene, J gene, CDR3 protein, CDR3 DNA. A D gene is named only where the DNA matches it firmly. The size entry is marked missing in some rows and otherwise reads once, few, many or a size class.

>.|TRBV19|TRBD2|TRBJ2-6
CASSPGTSGVSGANVLTF
TGTGCCAGTAGTCCCGGGACTAGCGGGGTCTCTGGGGCCAACGTCCTGACTTTC
>.|TRBV7-8|.|TRBJ1-2
CASSSDRDYGYTF
TGTGCCAGCAGCTCAGACAGAGACTATGGCTACACCTTC
>.|TRBV27|.|TRBJ2-1
CASQEEGANEQFF
TGTGCCAGTCAAGAGGAGGGGGCGAATGAGCAGTTCTTC
>.|TRBV7-9|TRBD1|TRBJ1-2
CASSLGGTGFGSYGYTF
TGTGCCAGCAGCTTAGGGGGGACAGGCTTTGGATCATATGGCTACACCTTC
>.|TRBV6-5|TRBD1|TRBJ1-2
CASSYSDRGWYGYTF
TGTGCCAGCAGTTACTCGGACAGGGGATGGTATGGCTACACCTTC
>.|TRBV4-3|TRBD1|TRBJ2-1
CASSQGQGAVNEQFF
TGCGCCAGCAGCCAGGGACAGGGGGCTGTGAATGAGCAGTTCTTC
>many|TRBV6-4|TRBD2|TRBJ2-3
CASSEGTSGTDTQYF
TGTGCCAGCAGTGAAGGGACTAGCGGAACAGATACGCAGTATTTT
>.|TRBV7-2|TRBD1|TRBJ2-1
CASSLGGQGSNEQFF
TGTGCCAGCAGCTTAGGGGGACAGGGGTCAAATGAGCAGTTCTTC
>.|TRBV7-6|.|TRBJ1-2
CASSSEATGQPYGYTF
TGTGCCAGCAGCTCAGAGGCAACAGGGCAGCCCTATGGCTACACCTTC
>.|TRBV30|.|TRBJ1-1
CAWSVNRQSNTEAFF
TGTGCCTGGAGTGTGAACAGGCAATCGAACACTGAAGCTTTCTTT
>.|TRBV2|.|TRBJ2-1
CASREGSNEQFF
TGTGCCAGCAGGGAGGGGTCCAATGAGCAGTTCTTC
>.|TRBV6-5|.|TRBJ1-3
CASTQDWSGNTIYF
TGTGCCAGCACCCAGGACTGGTCTGGAAACACCATATATTTT
>.|TRBV29-1|.|TRBJ2-3
CSVGNRSTDTQYF
TGCAGCGTTGGTAACAGAAGCACAGATACGCAGTATTTT
>.|TRBV9|.|TRBJ1-1
CASSAEQGAEAFF
TGTGCCAGCAGCGCCGAACAGGGCGCTGAAGCTTTCTTT
>.|TRBV7-3|.|TRBJ1-6
CASSLWASAGSPLHF
TGTGCCAGCAGCCTGTGGGCCTCGGCGGGTTCACCCCTCCACTTT
>.|TRBV7-2|.|TRBJ1-4
CASSLGPRVFF
TGTGCCAGCAGCTTGGGGCCCCGGGTGTTTTTT
>.|TRBV30|TRBD1|TRBJ1-2
CAWRGQGWDGYTF
TGTGCCTGGAGGGGACAGGGGTGGGATGGCTACACCTTC
>once|TRBV19|TRBD1|TRBJ2-5
CASSVTGETQYF
TGTGCCAGTAGTGTGACAGGGGAGACCCAGTACTTC
>.|TRBV5-1|TRBD1|TRBJ1-3
CASSLSGTGASGNTIYF
TGCGCCAGCAGCTTGTCCGGGACAGGGGCCTCTGGAAACACCATATATTTT
>.|TRBV7-9|TRBD1|TRBJ1-4
CASSETGTVGEKLFF
TGTGCCAGCAGCGAGACAGGGACAGTCGGGGAAAAACTGTTTTTT
>.|TRBV29-1|.|TRBJ2-1
CSVENLGGTAYNEQFF
TGCAGCGTTGAAAATCTGGGCGGGACGGCTTACAATGAGCAGTTCTTC
>.|TRBV29-1|TRBD1|TRBJ1-2
CSVLRRDRGDGYTF
TGCAGCGTCCTCCGCCGGGACAGGGGCGACGGCTACACCTTC
>.|TRBV7-9|.|TRBJ2-7
CASSTASGTLSYEQYF
TGTGCCAGCAGCACCGCCTCCGGGACACTCTCCTACGAGCAGTACTTC
>few|TRBV4-2|TRBD1|TRBJ1-6
CASSQGQGAYNSPLHF
TGTGCCAGCAGCCAAGGACAGGGGGCTTACAATTCACCCCTCCACTTT
>.|TRBV29-1|TRBD1|TRBJ1-2
CSVEDLQGGFGYGYTF
TGCAGCGTTGAAGATCTCCAGGGGGGCTTTGGCTATGGCTACACCTTC
>.|TRBV7-8|.|TRBJ2-7
CASSLISGGESYEQYF
TGTGCCAGCAGCTTAATTAGTGGAGGCGAGTCCTACGAGCAGTACTTC
>.|TRBV6-5|TRBD1|TRBJ1-5
CASSYTQGGNQPQHF
TGTGCCAGCAGTTACACACAGGGGGGCAATCAGCCCCAGCATTTT
>.|TRBV18|TRBD1|TRBJ1-3
CASSPLDRVGNTIYF
TGTGCCAGCTCACCATTGGACAGGGTTGGAAACACCATATATTTT
>.|TRBV5-1|.|TRBJ2-1
CASSLSGYAIAEQFF
TGCGCCAGCAGCTTGAGCGGATACGCCATAGCGGAGCAGTTCTTC
>few|TRBV6-5|.|TRBJ1-1
CASSYAGNTEAFF
TGTGCCAGCAGTTACGCAGGAAACACTGAAGCTTTCTTT
>.|TRBV25-1|TRBD2|TRBJ2-7
CASSELTSGDVSDYEQYF
TGTGCCAGCAGTGAATTGACTAGCGGAGATGTATCCGACTACGAGCAGTACTTC
>.|TRBV6-5|TRBD1|TRBJ2-7
CASSAGTGSYEQYF
TGTGCCAGCAGTGCCGGGACAGGCTCCTACGAGCAGTACTTC
>.|TRBV6-6|TRBD2|TRBJ2-1
CASSQTSGVGEQFF
TGTGCCAGCAGTCAGACTAGCGGGGTCGGTGAGCAGTTCTTC
>.|TRBV13|.|TRBJ1-4
CASSLFRENEKLFF
TGTGCCAGCAGCTTATTTCGGGAGAATGAAAAACTGTTTTTT
>.|TRBV25-1|.|TRBJ2-1
CASSESWGGDSYNEQFF
TGTGCCAGCAGTGAATCATGGGGCGGGGACTCCTACAATGAGCAGTTCTTC
>.|TRBV9|TRBD1|TRBJ1-2
CASSGTGVGYTF
TGTGCCAGCAGCGGGACAGGGGTAGGCTACACCTTC
>.|TRBV25-1|TRBD1|TRBJ1-4
CASTHEGTGSNEKLFF
TGTGCCAGCACCCATGAGGGGACAGGCTCTAATGAAAAACTGTTTTTT
>few|TRBV5-1|.|TRBJ1-1
CASSLGDRRGTEAFF
TGCGCCAGCAGCTTGGGTGACCGGAGGGGCACTGAAGCTTTCTTT
>.|TRBV7-2|TRBD2|TRBJ2-2
CASSFRREVSGELFF
TGTGCCAGCAGCTTCCGGCGGGAGGTCTCCGGGGAGCTGTTTTTT
>few|TRBV12-5|TRBD1|TRBJ1-5
CASGSGQGGQPQHF
TGTGCTAGTGGTTCCGGACAGGGCGGTCAGCCCCAGCATTTT
>.|TRBV4-2|TRBD2|TRBJ2-1
CASRGGVSYNEQFF
TGTGCCAGCAGGGGAGGGGTTTCCTACAATGAGCAGTTCTTC
>once|TRBV2|.|TRBJ1-3
CARTTGSGNTIYF
TGTGCCAGGACTACAGGGAGCGGAAACACCATATATTTT
>.|TRBV27|.|TRBJ1-1
CASSLGARNTEAFF
TGTGCCAGCAGTTTGGGGGCGCGGAACACTGAAGCTTTCTTT
>.|TRBV27|.|TRBJ1-5
CASSFTGAEDFNQPQHF
TGTGCCAGCAGTTTTACAGGCGCAGAAGACTTCAATCAGCCCCAGCATTTT
>.|TRBV6-6|.|TRBJ1-5
CASSRTDPGRNQPQHF
TGTGCCAGCAGCAGGACAGACCCCGGGCGCAATCAGCCCCAGCATTTT
>.|TRBV7-7|TRBD1|TRBJ1-3
CASSPGQASSGNTIYF
TGTGCCAGCAGCCCGGGACAGGCGAGCTCTGGAAACACCATATATTTT
>.|TRBV9|.|TRBJ1-2
CASSVVGRTVPSNDYGYTF
TGTGCCAGCAGCGTAGTCGGTAGGACAGTACCCAGTAATGACTATGGCTACACCTTC
>.|TRBV6-4|TRBD1|TRBJ2-2
CASSPGTGGGELFF
TGTGCCAGCAGTCCCGGGACAGGCGGCGGGGAGCTGTTTTTT
>once|TRBV30|.|TRBJ2-1
CACTTSFSYNEQFF
TGTGCCTGTACTACTAGTTTCAGTTACAATGAGCAGTTCTTC
>.|TRBV6-4|.|TRBJ2-3
CASSDGGATDTQYF
TGTGCCAGCAGTGACGGGGGGGCCACAGATACGCAGTATTTT
>.|TRBV4-2|.|TRBJ1-3
CASSQDRGLGNTIYF
TGTGCCAGCAGCCAAGATCGAGGTCTTGGAAACACCATATATTTT
>.|TRBV7-9|.|TRBJ2-3
CASSLGRGEWADTQYF
TGTGCCAGCAGCTTAGGACGCGGGGAGTGGGCAGATACGCAGTATTTT
>once|TRBV11-3|TRBD1|TRBJ2-1
CASSLGTGGYNEQFF
TGTGCCAGCAGCCTAGGGACAGGGGGTTACAATGAGCAGTTCTTC
>.|TRBV18|TRBD1|TRBJ2-7
CASSRNRDRVPYEQYF
TGTGCCAGCTCTCGGAACCGGGACAGGGTTCCCTACGAGCAGTACTTC
>.|TRBV4-3|.|TRBJ2-3
CASSQARWGVGLVTQYF
TGCGCCAGCAGCCAAGCGAGGTGGGGGGTAGGGCTGGTTACGCAGTATTTT
>.|TRBV4-2|.|TRBJ2-1
CASSLGGLYNEQFF
TGTGCCAGCAGCTTGGGGGGGCTTTACAATGAGCAGTTCTTC
>.|TRBV5-6|.|TRBJ1-1
CASSSAGRSNTEAFF
TGTGCCAGCAGCTCCGCGGGACGGTCGAACACTGAAGCTTTCTTT
>.|TRBV7-2|.|TRBJ1-2
CASSPQTGRGGYTF
TGTGCCAGCAGTCCACAAACAGGGCGCGGTGGCTACACCTTC
>.|TRBV7-2|.|TRBJ2-1
CASSPFMGGAGNEQFF
TGTGCCAGCAGCCCCTTTATGGGGGGGGCCGGAAATGAGCAGTTCTTC